This TCR beta chain appears in the sequencing data of a study of control samples from healthy donors and cancer patients. Here immunoSEQ multiplex PCR was the method, and the copy in TCRdb shows in-frame clones only, minus some. The sample has about 150,000 clones, approximately 93% seen once; the top ten hold 2.4%. CDR3 length equals 14 residues. Per germline, CDR1 MDHEN and CDR2 SYDVKM. Trimming cost V 2 bases and J 3 bases, with 10 bases left between them. This clone was seen once. The sequenced material came from blood. The rearrangement uses TRBV28 and TRBJ1-2; D is unresolved. The sequence came from a man between 50 and 59 years old in good health. The CDR3 coding sequence is TGTGCCAGCAGTTTAGGCGGAGCTGACTATGGCTACACCTTC. It encodes CASSLGGADYGYTF.